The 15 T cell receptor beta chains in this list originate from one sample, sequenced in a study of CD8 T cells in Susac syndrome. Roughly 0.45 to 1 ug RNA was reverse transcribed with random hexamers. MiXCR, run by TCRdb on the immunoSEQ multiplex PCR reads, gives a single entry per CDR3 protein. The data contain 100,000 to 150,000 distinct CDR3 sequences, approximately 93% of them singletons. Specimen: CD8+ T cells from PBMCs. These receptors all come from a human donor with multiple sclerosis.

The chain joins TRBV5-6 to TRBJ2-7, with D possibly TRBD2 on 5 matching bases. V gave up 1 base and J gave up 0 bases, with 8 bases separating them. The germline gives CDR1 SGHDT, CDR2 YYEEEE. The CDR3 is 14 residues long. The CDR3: CASSLKRSSYEQYV. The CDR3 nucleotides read TGTGCCAGCAGCTTGAAGCGGAGCTCCTACGAGCAGTACGTC.

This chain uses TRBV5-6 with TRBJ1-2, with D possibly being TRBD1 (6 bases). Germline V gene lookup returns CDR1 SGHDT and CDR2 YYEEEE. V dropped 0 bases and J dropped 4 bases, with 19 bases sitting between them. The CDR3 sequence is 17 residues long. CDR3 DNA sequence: TGTGCCAGCAGCTTGGACGATATGGCAGGGGTGGCCTATGGCTACACCTTC. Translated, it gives CASSLDDMAGVAYGYTF.

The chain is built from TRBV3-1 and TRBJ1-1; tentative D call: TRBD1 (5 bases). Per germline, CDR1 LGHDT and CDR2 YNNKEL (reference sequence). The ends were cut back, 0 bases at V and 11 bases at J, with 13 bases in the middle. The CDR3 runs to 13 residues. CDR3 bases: TGTGCCAGCAGCCAAGATCTGATGGGGGTTGCTTTCTTT. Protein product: CASSQDLMGVAFF.

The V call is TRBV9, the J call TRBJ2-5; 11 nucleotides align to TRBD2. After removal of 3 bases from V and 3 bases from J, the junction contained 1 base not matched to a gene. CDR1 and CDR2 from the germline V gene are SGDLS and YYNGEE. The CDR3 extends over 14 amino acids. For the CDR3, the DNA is TGTGCCAGCAGCGAGGGACTAGCGGAAGAGACCCAGTACTTC. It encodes CASSEGLAEETQYF.

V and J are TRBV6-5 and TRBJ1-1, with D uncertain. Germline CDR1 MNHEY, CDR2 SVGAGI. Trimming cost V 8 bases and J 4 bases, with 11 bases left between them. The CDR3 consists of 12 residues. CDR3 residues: CASSGGSTEAFF. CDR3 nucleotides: TGTGCCAGCTCAGGAGGGAGCACTGAAGCTTTCTTT.

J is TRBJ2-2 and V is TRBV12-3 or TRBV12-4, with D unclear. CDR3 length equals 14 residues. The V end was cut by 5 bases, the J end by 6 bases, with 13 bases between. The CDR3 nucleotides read TGTGCCAGCAGTCCCCAAAAACCCGCCGGGGAGCTGTTTTTT. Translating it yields CASSPQKPAGELFF.

The CDR3 spells CAWSLSGLGTEAFF. The CDR3 bases are TGTGCCTGGAGCCTTTCGGGGTTGGGGACTGAAGCTTTCTTT. The V and J genes are TRBV30 and TRBJ1-1; D not certain. CDR1 is GTSNPN, CDR2 SVGIG, per germline (reference sequence). V lost 3 bases and J lost 5, with 16 bases in between. The CDR3 has 14 amino acids.

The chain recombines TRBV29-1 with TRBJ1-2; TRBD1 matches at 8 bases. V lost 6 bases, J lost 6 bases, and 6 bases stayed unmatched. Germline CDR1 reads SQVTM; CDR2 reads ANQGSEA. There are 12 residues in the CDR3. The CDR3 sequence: CSVRQGADGYTF. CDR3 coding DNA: TGCAGCGTCAGGCAGGGGGCGGATGGCTACACCTTC.

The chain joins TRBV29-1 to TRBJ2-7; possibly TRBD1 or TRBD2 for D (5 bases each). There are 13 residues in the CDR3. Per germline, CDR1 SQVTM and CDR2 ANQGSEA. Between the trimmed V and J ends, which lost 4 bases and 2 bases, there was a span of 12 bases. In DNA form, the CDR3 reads TGCAGCGTTGCCGGGGACGGAGCCTACGAGCAGTACTTC. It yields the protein CSVAGDGAYEQYF.

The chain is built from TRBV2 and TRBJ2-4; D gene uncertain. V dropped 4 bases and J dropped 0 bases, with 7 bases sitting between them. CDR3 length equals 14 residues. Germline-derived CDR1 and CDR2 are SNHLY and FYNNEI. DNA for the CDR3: TGTGCCAGCAGTGTGGATTTAGCCAAAAACATTCAGTACTTC. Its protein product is CASSVDLAKNIQYF.

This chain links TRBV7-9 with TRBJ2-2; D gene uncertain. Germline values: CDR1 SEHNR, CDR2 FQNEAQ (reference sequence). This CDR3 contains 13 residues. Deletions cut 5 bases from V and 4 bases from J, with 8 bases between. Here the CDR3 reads CASSLWGTGELFF. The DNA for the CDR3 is TGTGCCAGCAGCCTCTGGGGCACCGGGGAGCTGTTTTTT.

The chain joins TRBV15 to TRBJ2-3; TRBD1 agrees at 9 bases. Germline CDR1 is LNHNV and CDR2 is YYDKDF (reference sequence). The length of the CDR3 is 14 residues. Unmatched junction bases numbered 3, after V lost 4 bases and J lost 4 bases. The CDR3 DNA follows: TGTGCCACCAGCACGGGACAGGGTGCAGATACGCAGTATTTT. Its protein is CATSTGQGADTQYF.

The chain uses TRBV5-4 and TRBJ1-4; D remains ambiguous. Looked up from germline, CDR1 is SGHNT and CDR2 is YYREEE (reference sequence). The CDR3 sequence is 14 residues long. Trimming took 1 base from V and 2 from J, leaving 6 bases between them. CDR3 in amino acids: CASSLRPTNEKLFF. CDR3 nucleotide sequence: TGTGCCAGCAGCTTGCGACCGACTAATGAAAAACTGTTTTTT.

In DNA form, the CDR3 reads TGCGCCAGCAGCGAACGGACAGGGGGAATGAGCACTGAAGCTTTCTTT. As protein: CASSERTGGMSTEAFF. The chain links TRBV5-1 to TRBJ1-1; 10 positions agree with TRBD1. Germline V gene lookup returns CDR1 SGHRS and CDR2 YFSETQ. V was pared by 4 bases and J by 4 bases, with 10 bases of the junction left unmatched. The CDR3 has 16 amino acids.

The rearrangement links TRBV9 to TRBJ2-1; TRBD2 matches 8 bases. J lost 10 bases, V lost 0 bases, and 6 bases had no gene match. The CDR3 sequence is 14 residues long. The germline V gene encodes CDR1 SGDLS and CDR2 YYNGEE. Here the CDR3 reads CASSVAGGPGEQFF. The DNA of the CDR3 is TGTGCCAGCAGCGTAGCGGGAGGGCCAGGAGAGCAGTTCTTC. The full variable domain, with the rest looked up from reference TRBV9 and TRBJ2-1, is DSGVTQTPKHLITATGQRVTLRCSPRSGDLSVYWYQQSLDQGLQFLIQYYNGEERAKGNILERFSAQQFPDLHSELNLSSLELGDSALYFCASSVAGGPGEQFFGPGTRLTVL.